This TCR beta chain was documented in a study of blood T cells in healthy people across ages. The study, taken as a whole, reports: Older age went with lower TCR beta diversity per million T cells, in a roughly linear way. Estimates based on one million T cells were treated as lower bounds.

For the second PCR, which ran for roughly 7 to 11 cycles, a sample-barcoded 5' primer and a J-beta primer mix were used. TCRdb re-called the 5' RACE reads with MiXCR, one entry per CDR3 protein. Of about 400,000 distinct CDR3 sequences listed, 50% to 60% are singletons. Each donor was a healthy Caucasian individual from Russia, aged about 6 to 90. This clonotype was recorded at least ten times. Its cognate antigen is unknown. The sequenced sample consisted of blood. This clonotype originated in a man between 60 and 70 years old in good health.

CDR3 bases: TGTGCCAGCAGCTTAACTAGCGGGAGGGCCGGTGAGCAGTTCTTC. Translation: CASSLTSGRAGEQFF. The chain carries TRBV7-2 and TRBJ2-1; the match to TRBD2 covers 13 bases. Trimming removed 2 bases from V and 9 bases from J; junction bases left unmatched: 4. Germline V CDR1 and CDR2: SGHTA, FQGNSA. The CDR3 runs to 15 residues.